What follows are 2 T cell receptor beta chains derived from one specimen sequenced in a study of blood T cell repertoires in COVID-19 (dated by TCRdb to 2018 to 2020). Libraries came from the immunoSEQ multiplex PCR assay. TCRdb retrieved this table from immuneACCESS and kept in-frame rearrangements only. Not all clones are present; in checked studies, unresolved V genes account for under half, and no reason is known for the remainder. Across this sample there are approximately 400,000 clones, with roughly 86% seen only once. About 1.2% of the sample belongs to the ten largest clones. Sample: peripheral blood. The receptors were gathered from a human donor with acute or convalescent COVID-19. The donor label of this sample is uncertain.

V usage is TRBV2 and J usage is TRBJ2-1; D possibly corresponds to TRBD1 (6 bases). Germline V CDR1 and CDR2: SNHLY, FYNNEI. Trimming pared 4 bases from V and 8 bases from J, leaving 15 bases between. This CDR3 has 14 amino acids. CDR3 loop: CASSVQQGIDEQFF. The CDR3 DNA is TGTGCCAGCAGTGTGCAACAGGGAATCGATGAGCAGTTCTTC.

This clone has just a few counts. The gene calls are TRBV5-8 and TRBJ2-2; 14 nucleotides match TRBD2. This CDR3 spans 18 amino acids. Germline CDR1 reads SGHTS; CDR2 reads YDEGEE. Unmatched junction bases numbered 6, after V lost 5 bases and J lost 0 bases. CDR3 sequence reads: CASRQPGLAGANTGELFF. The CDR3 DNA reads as TGTGCCAGCAGACAGCCGGGACTAGCGGGAGCGAACACCGGGGAGCTGTTTTTT.